The 12 T cell receptor beta chains in this list originate from one sample, sequenced in a study of shared clonotypes between healthy human individuals. The method was immunoSEQ multiplex PCR; TCRdb's version includes in-frame clones alone and lacks a portion of them. The table shows roughly 1,000,000 clones, with approximately 80% occurring only once. The sample comprised memory CD4+ T cells from PBMCs. Subset of the sample: CD45RA-negative fraction. The receptors derive from a man aged 18 to 30 in good health. Some clones in this sample may be carry-over from other donors' samples.

The V call is TRBV28, the J call TRBJ2-7, with TRBD1 identical over 8 bases. Per germline, CDR1 MDHEN and CDR2 SYDVKM. V lost 5 bases, J lost 2 bases, and 5 bases stayed unmatched. This CDR3 has 14 residues. The CDR3 DNA follows: TGTGCCAGCAGTCCAGGGGGCCTCCCCTACGAGCAGTACTTC. Protein: CASSPGGLPYEQYF.

The chain joins TRBV28 to TRBJ2-5, with D maybe TRBD2 (5 bases). Matching the DNA end better, TRBJ2-7 makes the J call doubtful. The CDR3 has 15 amino acids. Germline V gives CDR1 MDHEN, CDR2 SYDVKM. This CDR3 reads CASSRQREIGYEQYF. DNA for the CDR3: TGTGCCAGCAGCCGCCAACGGGAAATAGGCTACGAGCAGTACTTC.

This clone turned up a few times. The chain carries TRBV16 and TRBJ2-7; 8 positions match TRBD1. J lost 3 bases, V lost 3 bases, and 4 bases had no gene match. CDR3 length: 14 amino acids. Germline CDR1 and CDR2: KGHSY and FQNENV. For the CDR3, the DNA is TGTGCCAGCAGCCAGGGACAGGCCCACTACGAGCAGTACTTC. The encoded protein is CASSQGQAHYEQYF.

DNA for the CDR3: TGTGCCAGCAGCTTAGCTCTCGGGGAGCTGTTTTTT. It translates to CASSLALGELFF. The J gene is TRBJ2-2, the V gene TRBV7-9; the D is unclear. This CDR3 is built from 12 residues. Trimming stripped 0 bases from V and 7 bases from J, with 3 bases between. From germline, CDR1 is SEHNR and CDR2 FQNEAQ (reference sequence). Together with reference TRBV7-9 and TRBJ2-2, the CDR3 gives the full variable domain: DTGVSQNPRHKITKRGQNVTFRCDPISEHNRLYWYRQTLGQGPEFLTYFQNEAQLEKSRLLSDRFSAERPKGSFSTLEIQRTEQGDSAMYLCASSLALGELFFGEGSRLTVL.

The count of this clone is one. V gene TRBV27 combines with J gene TRBJ2-7, with a possible D match to TRBD1 (6 bases). CDR3 length: 14 residues. Germline V gene sequence: CDR1 MNHEY, CDR2 SMNVEV (reference sequence). V lost 5 bases to trimming and J lost 2 bases, with 13 bases between them. DNA of the CDR3: TGTGCCAGCAGTCTCCAACAGGGTCCCTACGAGCAGTACTTC. It yields the protein CASSLQQGPYEQYF.

V and J are TRBV19 and TRBJ2-7; the D gene is possibly TRBD2 (6 bases). The germline gives CDR1 LNHDA, CDR2 SQIVND (reference sequence). The length of the CDR3 is 15 residues. Deletions cut 4 bases from V and 2 bases from J, with 15 bases between. The CDR3 here is CASSKGLGMTYEQYF. CDR3 sequence (DNA): TGTGCCAGTAGTAAGGGACTGGGCATGACCTACGAGCAGTACTTC.

V and J are TRBV18 and TRBJ1-3, with a possible D match to TRBD1 (5 bases). This CDR3 is built from 17 residues. The V gene's germline CDR1 is KGHSH and CDR2 LQKENI. Trimming shortened V by 2 bases and J by 0 bases, and 14 bases separated the two germline ends. DNA for the CDR3: TGTGCCAGCTCACCAAACCCAGGGACGGGCTCTGGAAACACCATATATTTT. Its protein is CASSPNPGTGSGNTIYF. The full variable domain, with the rest looked up from reference TRBV18 and TRBJ1-3, is NAGVMQNPRHLVRRRGQEARLRCSPMKGHSHVYWYRQLPEEGLKFMVYLQKENIIDESGMPKERFSAEFPKEGPSILRIQQVVRGDSAAYFCASSPNPGTGSGNTIYFGEGSWLTVV.

In this sample, this clone turned up once. The chain employs TRBV5-1 and TRBJ2-4; the D gene is possibly TRBD2 (7 bases). CDR3 length: 15 amino acids. Trimming stripped 4 bases from V and 2 bases from J, with 13 bases between. Per the germline V gene, CDR1 is SGHRS and CDR2 is YFSETQ. CDR3 DNA sequence: TGCGCCAGCAGCCCCGGGGGGCAAACCAAAAACATTCAGTACTTC. Protein product: CASSPGGQTKNIQYF.

The chain employs TRBV2 and TRBJ1-2; the D gene is possibly TRBD1 (5 bases). Per germline, CDR1 SNHLY and CDR2 FYNNEI. V was clipped by 4 bases and J by 2 bases, with 14 bases between them. CDR3 length: 15 amino acids. CDR3 region: CASSVQRGANYGYTF. CDR3 nucleotide sequence: TGTGCCAGCAGTGTTCAAAGGGGCGCAAACTATGGCTACACCTTC.

CDR3 protein: CASSTQGHPGEKLFF. DNA of the CDR3: TGTGCCAGTAGTACCCAAGGACATCCGGGCGAAAAACTGTTTTTT. The chain recombines TRBV19 with TRBJ1-4; possible D gene TRBD1, 5 bases. Per the germline V gene, CDR1 is LNHDA and CDR2 is SQIVND (reference sequence). This CDR3 has 15 amino acids. Between the trimmed V and J ends, which lost 4 bases and 8 bases, there was a span of 17 bases. Together with reference TRBV19 and TRBJ1-4, the CDR3 gives the full variable domain: DGGITQSPKYLFRKEGQNVTLSCEQNLNHDAMYWYRQDPGQGLRLIYYSQIVNDFQKGDIAEGYSVSREKKESFPLTVTSAQKNPTAFYLCASSTQGHPGEKLFFGSGTQLSVL.

The chain couples TRBV10-3 to TRBJ1-1, with D maybe TRBD1 (6 bases). The V gene lost 3 bases and the J gene lost 8 bases, with 16 bases spanning the gap. The CDR3 runs 14 residues. Germline V gives CDR1 ENHRY, CDR2 SYGVKD. The CDR3 DNA sequence: TGTGCCATCAGTGATGGTGCATCCCAGGGGGAAGCTTTCTTT. Translation: CAISDGASQGEAFF.

Concerning this clone itself: This sample includes further DNA sequences coding for the same CDR3. The J gene is TRBJ2-7, the V gene TRBV5-4; 7 nucleotides match TRBD2. With V trimmed by 1 base and J by 3 bases, 4 bases remained unmatched. CDR3 length: 14 residues. Germline V gene lookup returns CDR1 SGHNT and CDR2 YYREEE (reference sequence). In DNA, the CDR3 is TGTGCCAGCAGCTTGCCCGGCGGGAGCTACGAGCAGTACTTC. Amino acid sequence: CASSLPGGSYEQYF.